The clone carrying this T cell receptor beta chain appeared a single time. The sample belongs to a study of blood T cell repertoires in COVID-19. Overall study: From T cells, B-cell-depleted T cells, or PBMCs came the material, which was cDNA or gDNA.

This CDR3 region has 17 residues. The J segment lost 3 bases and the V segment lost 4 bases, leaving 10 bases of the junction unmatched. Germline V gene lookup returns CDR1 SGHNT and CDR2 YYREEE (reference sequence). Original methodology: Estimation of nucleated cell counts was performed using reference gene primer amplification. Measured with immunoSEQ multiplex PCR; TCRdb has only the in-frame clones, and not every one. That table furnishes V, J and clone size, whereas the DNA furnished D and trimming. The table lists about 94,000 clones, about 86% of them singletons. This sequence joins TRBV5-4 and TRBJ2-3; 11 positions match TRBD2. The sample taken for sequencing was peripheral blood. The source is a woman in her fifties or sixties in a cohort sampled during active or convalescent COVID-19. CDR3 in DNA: TGTGCCAGCAGCGCGCCTTTAGCGGGGGGGCGAACAGATACGCAGTATTTT. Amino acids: CASSAPLAGGRTDTQYF.